These T cell receptor beta chains were read from a single sample in a study of early T cells in non-severe SARS-CoV-2 infection. TCRdb re-called the 5' RACE reads through MiXCR, storing one row per CDR3 protein. The sample consists of around 59,000 distinct CDR3 sequences, around 12% of them appearing once. The sample consisted of whole blood. The receptors were gathered from an adult who was a healthcare worker with PCR-confirmed SARS-CoV-2 infection or an uninfected control (not recorded which). The CDR3 runs from the conserved cysteine through the conserved F or W. D genes are given only for firm matches. Where a row states a size, it is once, few, many or the class of an expanded clone; other rows omit it.

V gene,J gene,clone size,D gene,CDR3 protein,CDR3 DNA
TRBV7-6,TRBJ2-1,many,NA,CASSSGTPVNEQFF,TGTGCCAGCAGCTCCGGGACTCCCGTAAATGAGCAGTTCTTC
TRBV30,TRBJ1-5,NA,NA,CAWKDSRRSQPQHF,TGTGCCTGGAAGGACAGCCGTCGAAGTCAGCCCCAGCATTTT
TRBV29-1,TRBJ2-1,few,TRBD1,CSVEDPDRTVGNEQFF,TGCAGCGTTGAAGATCCGGACAGGACTGTTGGAAATGAGCAGTTCTTC
TRBV29-1,TRBJ2-7,NA,TRBD2,CSVRGGSSTYEQYF,TGCAGCGTTCGGGGCGGGAGCTCTACCTACGAGCAGTACTTC
TRBV6-5,TRBJ1-1,many,TRBD1,CASSGGQGGVETEAFF,TGTGCCAGCAGTGGAGGACAGGGCGGTGTAGAAACTGAAGCTTTCTTT
TRBV5-1,TRBJ1-6,NA,TRBD1,CASSLEDRGNSPLHF,TGCGCCAGCAGCTTGGAGGACAGGGGGAACTCACCCCTCCACTTT
TRBV7-9,TRBJ2-2,NA,NA,CASSSTGLSTGELFF,TGTGCCAGCAGCTCCACGGGACTTTCCACCGGGGAGCTGTTTTTT
TRBV7-8,TRBJ1-4,NA,NA,CASIPRPTDQKLFF,TGTGCCAGCATCCCTCGTCCCACCGACCAGAAACTGTTTTTT
TRBV9,TRBJ1-1,NA,NA,CASSLKYGERTEAFF,TGTGCCAGCAGCCTTAAATACGGGGAGAGGACTGAAGCTTTCTTT
TRBV11-1,TRBJ2-7,many,NA,CASSPLALGPYEQYF,TGTGCCAGCAGCCCTCTCGCATTAGGACCCTACGAGCAGTACTTC
TRBV6-6,TRBJ2-5,many,NA,CASSYGGLETQYF,TGTGCCAGCAGTTACGGGGGGTTAGAGACCCAGTACTTC
TRBV7-9,TRBJ1-1,few,NA,CASSSGGITEAFF,TGTGCCAGCAGCTCCGGGGGAATCACTGAAGCTTTCTTT
TRBV6-5,TRBJ2-2,few,TRBD1,CASSEPRGTTGELFF,TGTGCCAGCAGTGAACCCAGGGGGACCACCGGGGAGCTGTTTTTT
TRBV6-6,TRBJ2-7,NA,TRBD2,CASSRLASYEQYF,TGTGCCAGCAGTCGACTAGCTTCCTACGAGCAGTACTTC
TRBV28,TRBJ2-7,NA,NA,CASSNPGLAYEQYF,TGTGCCAGCAGTAACCCCGGGCTAGCCTACGAGCAGTACTTC
TRBV29-1,TRBJ2-1,few,NA,CSVAKGTTYNEQFF,TGCAGCGTTGCAAAGGGGACGACCTACAATGAGCAGTTCTTC
TRBV7-8,TRBJ2-3,many,TRBD2,CASSLGRLAGGTDTQYF,TGTGCCAGCAGCTTAGGTCGACTAGCGGGAGGTACAGATACGCAGTATTTT
TRBV7-3,TRBJ2-1,few,NA,CASSLRGSGEQFF,TGTGCCAGCAGCTTACGGGGGAGCGGTGAGCAGTTCTTC
TRBV29-1,TRBJ2-2,few,TRBD2,CSVRLALTGELFF,TGCAGCGTCCGACTAGCGCTCACCGGGGAGCTGTTTTTT
TRBV29-1,TRBJ2-3,medium-sized,NA,CSVEGGKGTDTQYF,TGCAGCGTTGAAGGGGGCAAAGGCACAGATACGCAGTATTTT
TRBV29-1,TRBJ1-4,medium-sized,NA,CSVPGTVDEKLFF,TGCAGCGTCCCCGGGACGGTGGACGAAAAACTGTTTTTT
TRBV6-2/TRBV6-3,TRBJ2-5,NA,TRBD2,CASTTSPRELGETQYF,TGTGCCAGCACCACCTCTCCGCGGGAGCTGGGTGAGACCCAGTACTTC
TRBV14,TRBJ2-3,few,TRBD2,CASSQGAGGFTDTQYF,TGTGCCAGCAGCCAAGGAGCGGGAGGGTTCACAGATACGCAGTATTTT
TRBV27,TRBJ1-6,few,NA,CASSLYPNNSPLHF,TGTGCCAGCAGTTTATACCCGAATAATTCACCCCTCCACTTT
TRBV7-8,TRBJ1-5,many,TRBD1,CASSYRGPLSNQPQHF,TGTGCCAGCAGCTACAGGGGACCTCTTAGCAATCAGCCCCAGCATTTT
TRBV5-1,TRBJ2-5,few,NA,CASSLGYSSGYQETQYF,TGCGCCAGCAGCTTGGGGTACAGTTCAGGGTACCAAGAGACCCAGTACTTC
TRBV3-1,TRBJ2-1,few,NA,CASSQMSNEQFF,TGTGCCAGCAGCCAAATGAGCAATGAGCAGTTCTTC
TRBV3-1,TRBJ1-1,many,NA,CASSQDGARGRTEAFF,TGTGCCAGCAGCCAAGACGGAGCCCGAGGGCGCACTGAAGCTTTCTTT
TRBV5-1,TRBJ1-2,NA,NA,CASSLDRNSNGYTF,TGCGCCAGCAGCCTTGACAGAAATTCGAATGGCTACACCTTC
TRBV28,TRBJ1-2,many,NA,CASSTQVLYGYTF,TGTGCCAGCAGTACACAGGTACTCTATGGCTACACCTTC
TRBV20-1,TRBJ2-3,few,NA,CSARDQGGREQYF,TGCAGTGCTAGAGATCAGGGTGGGCGGGAGCAGTATTTT